The sample holds a few counts of the clone carrying this T cell receptor beta chain. What it recognizes is unknown. Every donor provided roughly 10 milliliters of peripheral blood. A sample-barcoded 5' primer and a J-beta primer mix were used in a second PCR of about 7 to 11 cycles. TCRdb fed the 5' RACE reads into MiXCR, producing one record per CDR3 protein. This table holds approximately 730,000 distinct CDR3 sequences, roughly 53% found once. The data stem from a study of blood T cells in healthy people across ages. Study-wide results and limits: Per million T cells, TCR beta diversity dropped roughly linearly as age increased.

The germline gives CDR1 DFQATT, CDR2 SNEGSKA (reference sequence). The V end was cut by 5 bases, the J end by 9 bases, with 20 bases between. The CDR3 covers 14 residues. V gene TRBV20-1 combines with J gene TRBJ2-1; D not certain. Sequenced sample: blood. This sequence originates from a man at least 80 years old in good health. CDR3 loop: CSAPVGGPGREQFF. The CDR3 DNA sequence: TGCAGTGCTCCCGTTGGCGGTCCCGGCCGTGAGCAGTTCTTC.